This entry is about one T cell receptor (beta chain). The entry originates in a study of T cell changes during pregnancy in multiple sclerosis. Clones were read by immunoSEQ multiplex PCR, and TCRdb kept only the in-frame ones, dropping some. The sample consists of under 110,000 clones, roughly 92% of them appearing once. Sequenced here: peripheral blood, sampled after pregnancy. This clonotype was obtained from a female donor with multiple sclerosis, enrolled in a pregnancy study.

CDR3 in amino acids: CASRGTGAYEQYF. DNA of the CDR3: TGTGCCAGCAGGGGGACAGGCGCCTACGAGCAGTACTTC. V usage is TRBV11-1 and J usage is TRBJ2-7; 8 nucleotides match TRBD1. The germline CDR1 and CDR2 sequences are SGHAT and FQDESV (reference sequence). Trimming cost V 6 bases and J 2 bases; bases outside gene matches: 3. The CDR3 is 13 amino acids.